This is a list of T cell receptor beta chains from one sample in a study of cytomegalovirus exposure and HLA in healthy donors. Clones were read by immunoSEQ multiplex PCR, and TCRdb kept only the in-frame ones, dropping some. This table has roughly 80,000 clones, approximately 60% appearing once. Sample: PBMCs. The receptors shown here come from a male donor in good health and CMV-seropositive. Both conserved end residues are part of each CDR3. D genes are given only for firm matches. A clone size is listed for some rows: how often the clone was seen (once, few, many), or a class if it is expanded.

CASSSPGTGEDEQYF	TGTGCCAGTAGTTCCCCCGGGACAGGGGAGGACGAGCAGTACTTC	.	TRBV19	TRBD1	TRBJ2-7
CASSPTGLETQYF	TGTGCCAGCAGTCCGACAGGGTTGGAGACCCAGTACTTC	.	TRBV6-5	TRBD1	TRBJ2-5
CASSLGGTMTENIQYF	TGTGCCAGCAGCTTAGGAGGGACTATGACCGAAAACATTCAGTACTTC	.	TRBV7-6	TRBD2	TRBJ2-4
CASSQVQGYGYTF	TGTGCCAGCAGCCAAGTACAGGGCTATGGCTACACCTTC	.	TRBV14	.	TRBJ1-2
CGVDGVDGYTF	TGCGGCGTTGACGGTGTTGATGGCTACACCTTC	.	TRBV29-1	.	TRBJ1-2
CASSEGQGSSYEQYF	TGTGCCAGCAGTGAAGGACAGGGGAGCTCCTACGAGCAGTACTTC	.	TRBV6-1	TRBD1	TRBJ2-7
CASSQGVGITYEQYF	TGTGCCAGCAGCCAAGGGGTGGGGATTACCTACGAGCAGTACTTC	.	TRBV7-2	.	TRBJ2-7
CASSLGGQVPYEQYF	TGTGCCAGCAGCTTAGGTGGACAGGTTCCTTACGAGCAGTACTTC	.	TRBV5-4	TRBD1	TRBJ2-7
CASSAARGRVGTEAFF	TGTGCCAGCAGCGCAGCGCGAGGGAGGGTGGGCACTGAAGCTTTCTTT	.	TRBV9	.	TRBJ1-1
CATENSNQPQHF	TGTGCCACCGAGAATAGCAATCAGCCCCAGCATTTT	.	TRBV7-9	.	TRBJ1-5
CASSQEGGVTDTQYF	TGTGCCAGCAGCCAGGAGGGGGGGGTCACAGATACGCAGTATTTT	.	TRBV2	.	TRBJ2-3
CASRPVWADTGELFF	TGTGCCAGCAGACCCGTCTGGGCCGATACCGGGGAGCTGTTTTTT	.	TRBV6-1	.	TRBJ2-2
CASSLRVMPGELFF	TGTGCCAGCAGTTTGCGGGTAATGCCCGGGGAGCTGTTTTTT	.	TRBV28	.	TRBJ2-2
CASSPQRGTEAFF	TGTGCCAGCAGCCCCCAAAGGGGCACTGAAGCTTTCTTT	few	TRBV13	.	TRBJ1-1
CASSFPGQPTPIPYNEQFF	TGTGCCAGCAGTTTCCCGGGACAGCCAACCCCTATTCCCTACAATGAGCAGTTCTTC	few	TRBV28	TRBD1	TRBJ2-1
CASSYSAVSNEQFF	TGTGCCAGCAGTTACTCGGCCGTCAGCAATGAGCAGTTCTTC	.	TRBV6-5	.	TRBJ2-1
CAVTGVDIQYF	TGTGCCGTTACAGGGGTGGACATTCAGTACTTC	few	TRBV19	TRBD1	TRBJ2-4
CASSLGGGQGADTQYF	TGTGCCAGCAGCCTGGGGGGGGGACAGGGGGCAGATACGCAGTATTTT	few	TRBV9	TRBD1	TRBJ2-3
CASSTTQGASYEQYF	TGTGCCAGCAGTACTACACAGGGGGCCTCCTACGAGCAGTACTTC	.	TRBV27	TRBD1	TRBJ2-7
CSVEVPQGTAETQYF	TGCAGCGTTGAGGTCCCCCAGGGAACGGCAGAGACCCAGTACTTC	once	TRBV29-1	.	TRBJ2-5
CASSGTHQAPPDYEQYF	TGTGCCAGTAGCGGAACCCACCAGGCGCCCCCCGACTACGAGCAGTACTTC	.	TRBV19	.	TRBJ2-7
CATSRDLTGQVFNEQFF	TGTGCCACCAGCAGAGATCTAACAGGACAGGTATTCAATGAGCAGTTCTTC	.	TRBV15	TRBD1	TRBJ2-1
CASSQGWGTDTQYF	TGTGCCAGCAGTCAGGGGTGGGGCACAGATACGCAGTATTTT	few	TRBV6-6	.	TRBJ2-3
CASSSGTGGWEAFF	TGCGCCAGCAGTTCCGGGACAGGGGGCTGGGAAGCTTTCTTT	.	TRBV5-1	TRBD1	TRBJ1-1
CASSRTEIVNQPQHF	TGTGCCAGCTCACGGACAGAGATCGTCAATCAGCCCCAGCATTTT	.	TRBV27	.	TRBJ1-5
CASSQDRARASSGNTIYF	TGTGCCAGCAGCCAAGATCGGGCCAGGGCAAGTTCCGGAAACACCATATATTTT	few	TRBV4-2	.	TRBJ1-3
CASRLDRSDQPQHF	TGTGCAAGTCGCTTGGACAGGAGCGATCAGCCCCAGCATTTT	.	TRBV12-2	.	TRBJ1-5